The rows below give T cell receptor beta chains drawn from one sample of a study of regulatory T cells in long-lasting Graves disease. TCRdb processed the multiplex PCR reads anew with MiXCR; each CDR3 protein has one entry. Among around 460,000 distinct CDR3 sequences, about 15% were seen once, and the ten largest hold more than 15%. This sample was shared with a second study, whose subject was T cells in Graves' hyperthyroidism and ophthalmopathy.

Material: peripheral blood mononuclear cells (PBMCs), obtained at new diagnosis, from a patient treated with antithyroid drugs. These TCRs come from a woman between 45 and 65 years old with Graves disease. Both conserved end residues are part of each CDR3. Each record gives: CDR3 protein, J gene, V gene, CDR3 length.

CASSFDSGIDGELFF | TRBJ2-2 | TRBV5-1 | 15
CASSLWGAGNQPQHF | TRBJ1-5 | TRBV5-6 | 15
CASSLVVSSTGELFF | TRBJ2-2 | TRBV5-1 | 15
CASSARQGIAYEQYF | TRBJ2-7 | TRBV2 | 15
CASSLYKDYGYTF | TRBJ1-2 | TRBV7-3 | 13
CASRPLAARESYEQYF | TRBJ2-7 | TRBV13 | 16
CASSHWTTSSYEQYF | TRBJ2-7 | TRBV3-1 | 15
CASREGRGTSNTEAFF | TRBJ1-1 | TRBV12-3/TRBV12-4 | 16
CASSSRRLSTTGELFF | TRBJ2-2 | TRBV14 | 16
CASQKNGGGQETQYF | TRBJ2-5 | TRBV7-2 | 15
CASRTPGTGGNEQFF | TRBJ2-1 | TRBV28 | 15
CASSPSLGGDQPQHF | TRBJ1-5 | TRBV4-1 | 15
CASSFRQANYGYTF | TRBJ1-2 | TRBV12-3/TRBV12-4 | 14
CASSVGQGIGTDTQYF | TRBJ2-3 | TRBV9 | 16
CASSPKFPGPGSYEQYF | TRBJ2-7 | TRBV3-1 | 17
CASRAETSGYTF | TRBJ1-2 | TRBV5-1 | 12
CASNAGPGASYNEQFF | TRBJ2-1 | TRBV27 | 16
CASSLKLGDRGSKSNQPQHF | TRBJ1-5 | TRBV7-3 | 20
CASSTSQASGDGYTF | TRBJ1-2 | TRBV2 | 15
CASSYISGDRPYEQYF | TRBJ2-7 | TRBV6-5 | 16
CASALAGGLNGEQFF | TRBJ2-1 | TRBV12-5 | 15
CASSFATLGEQFF | TRBJ2-1 | TRBV12-3/TRBV12-4 | 13
CASRAGPGYEQYF | TRBJ2-7 | TRBV6-2/TRBV6-3 | 13
CASSLTRLAGSTDTQYF | TRBJ2-3 | TRBV27 | 17
CASSPVGSTDTQYF | TRBJ2-3 | TRBV7-3 | 14
CASRPVGGGFYEQYF | TRBJ2-7 | TRBV28 | 15
CASSPTGVVYGYTF | TRBJ1-2 | TRBV12-3/TRBV12-4 | 14
CASSGLNTIYF | TRBJ1-3 | TRBV7-7 | 11
CASSLDGQGFQPQHF | TRBJ1-5 | TRBV5-1 | 15
CASRTGGNIVYEQYF | TRBJ2-7 | TRBV28 | 15
CSASAGTAQYDSNQPQHF | TRBJ1-5 | TRBV20-1 | 18
CASSFELHGYTF | TRBJ1-2 | TRBV27 | 12
CASSSGTSGRAVYRNIQYF | TRBJ2-4 | TRBV7-9 | 19
CASSQDNLAPGVNSPLHF | TRBJ1-6 | TRBV4-2 | 18
CASSLTWTYEQYF | TRBJ2-7 | TRBV28 | 13
CASRGTSGSAGELFF | TRBJ2-2 | TRBV2 | 15
CSAQTGDQPQHF | TRBJ1-5 | TRBV20-1 | 12
CASSHPGTGGSYEQYF | TRBJ2-7 | TRBV4-1 | 16
CASSPGAGELFF | TRBJ2-2 | TRBV3-1 | 12
CASSPGAGNEKLFF | TRBJ1-4 | TRBV13 | 14
CASSLYRGSYEQYF | TRBJ2-7 | TRBV6-1 | 14
CASSEGSLAGTGETQYF | TRBJ2-5 | TRBV2 | 17
CASSQRGSNTEAFF | TRBJ1-1 | TRBV3-1 | 14
CASSYRGMTPKNIQYF | TRBJ2-4 | TRBV6-2/TRBV6-3 | 16
CASSQGSYNEQFF | TRBJ2-1 | TRBV2 | 13
CSARGESKAAQYF | TRBJ2-5 | TRBV20-1 | 13
CASSINLGPYNEQFF | TRBJ2-1 | TRBV19 | 15
CASSQVRGTASTDTQYF | TRBJ2-3 | TRBV4-1 | 17